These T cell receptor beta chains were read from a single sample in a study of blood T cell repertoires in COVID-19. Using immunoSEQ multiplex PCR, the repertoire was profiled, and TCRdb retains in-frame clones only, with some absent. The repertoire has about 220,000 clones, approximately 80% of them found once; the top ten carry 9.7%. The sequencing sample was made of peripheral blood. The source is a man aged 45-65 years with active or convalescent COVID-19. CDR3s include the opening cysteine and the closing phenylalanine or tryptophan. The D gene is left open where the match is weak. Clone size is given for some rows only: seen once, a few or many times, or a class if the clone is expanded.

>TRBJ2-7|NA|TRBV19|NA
TGTGCCAGTTCGATCAATAGTCTATCCCGCGAGCAGTACTTC
CASSINSLSREQYF
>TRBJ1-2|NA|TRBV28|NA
TGTGCCAGCAGTTTAGGGCGGGACTATGGCTACACCTTC
CASSLGRDYGYTF
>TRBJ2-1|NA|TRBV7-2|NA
TGTGCCAGCAGCTTATGGGGGCACGATGAGCAGTTCTTC
CASSLWGHDEQFF
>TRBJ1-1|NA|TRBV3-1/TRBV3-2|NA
TGTGCCAGCAGCCCGGAAGTAGGGGGAATAACTGAAGCTTTCTTT
CASSPEVGGITEAFF
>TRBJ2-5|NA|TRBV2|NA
TGTGCCAGCAGCAGATCAGAGACCCAGTACTTC
CASSRSETQYF
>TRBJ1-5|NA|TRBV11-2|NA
TGTGCCAGCAGCTTAGGGGCAGGTTCCACCGGTAATCAGCCCCAGCATTTT
CASSLGAGSTGNQPQHF
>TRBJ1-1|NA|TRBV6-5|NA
TGTGCCAGCACTAGCAGGGGGAACACTGAAGCTTTCTTT
CASTSRGNTEAFF
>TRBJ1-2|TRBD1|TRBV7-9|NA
TGTGCCAGCAGCTCCACAGGGGGTGGCTACACCTTC
CASSSTGGGYTF
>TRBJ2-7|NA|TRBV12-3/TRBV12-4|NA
TGTGCCAGCAGCCAGGGGCTCTCCTACGAGCAGTACTTC
CASSQGLSYEQYF
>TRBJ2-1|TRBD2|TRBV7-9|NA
TGTGCCAGCAGCTCTGGCCGGGAGGACTACAATGAGCAGTTCTTC
CASSSGREDYNEQFF
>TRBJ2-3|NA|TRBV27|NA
TGTGCCAGCAGTTCGATCAGGTATTCAGATACGCAGTATTTT
CASSSIRYSDTQYF
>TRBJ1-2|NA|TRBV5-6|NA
TGTGCCAGCAGCTTGTGGCCAGGGGAAGAGTATGGCTACACCTTC
CASSLWPGEEYGYTF
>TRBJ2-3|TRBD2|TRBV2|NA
TGTGCCAGCATTGGACTAGCGGGAGAGGGGACAGATACGCAGTATTTT
CASIGLAGEGTDTQYF
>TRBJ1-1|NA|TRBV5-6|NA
TGTGCCAGCAGCGATTGGGCCCCTTCCGCGCCTGAAGCTTTCTTT
CASSDWAPSAPEAFF
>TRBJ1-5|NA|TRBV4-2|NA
TGTGCCAGCAGCCCCCGCGGGGAGCGGGATCAGCCCCAGCATTTT
CASSPRGERDQPQHF
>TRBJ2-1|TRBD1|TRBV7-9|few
TGTGCCAGCACCAACCGGGACAGGGCGGGGAATGAGCAGTTCTTC
CASTNRDRAGNEQFF
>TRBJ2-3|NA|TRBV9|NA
TGTGCCAGCAGCGTACGGGCAGGGGCAACAGATACGCAGTATTTT
CASSVRAGATDTQYF
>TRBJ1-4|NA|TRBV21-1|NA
TGTGCCAGGACAGGGGGCGCGACCCCCTTCACCGATGCAACTAATGAAAAACTGTTTTTT
CARTGGATPFTDATNEKLFF
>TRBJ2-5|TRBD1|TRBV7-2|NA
TGTGCCAGCAGCTTCCCCGGGACAGGGGGGGGATGGACCCAGTACTTC
CASSFPGTGGGWTQYF
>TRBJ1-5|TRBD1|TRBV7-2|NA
TGTGCCAGCAGCTTAGGACAGGGCTCCAATCAGCCCCAGCATTTT
CASSLGQGSNQPQHF
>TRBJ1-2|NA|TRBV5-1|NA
TGCGCCAGCAGCAGCGGGACACCCGGGGATGGCTACACCTTC
CASSSGTPGDGYTF
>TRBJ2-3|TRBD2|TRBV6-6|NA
TGTGCCAGCAGTCCCGCGAACAAGTTCGGGGGGGCCACAGATACGCAGTATTTT
CASSPANKFGGATDTQYF
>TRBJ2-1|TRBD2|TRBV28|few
TGTGCCAGCAGCAGACTAGCGGGCCGCCTCGCCTCCCGTAGCAATGAGCAGTTCTTC
CASSRLAGRLASRSNEQFF
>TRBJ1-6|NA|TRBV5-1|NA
TGCGCCAGCAGCTTGCAGACAGATAATAATTCACCCCTCCACTTT
CASSLQTDNNSPLHF
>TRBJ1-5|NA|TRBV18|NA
TGTGCCAGCTCACCACTACGGCAGCCCCAGCATTTT
CASSPLRQPQHF
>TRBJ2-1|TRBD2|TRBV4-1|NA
TGCGCCAGCAGCCAACTACTCGGGACTAGCGGGAGTTTTGAGCAGTTCTTC
CASSQLLGTSGSFEQFF
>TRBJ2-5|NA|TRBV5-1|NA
TGCGCCAGCAGCTTGGAGGGGCACGGGGAGACCCAGTACTTC
CASSLEGHGETQYF
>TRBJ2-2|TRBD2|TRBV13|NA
TGTGCCAGCAGCTTAGTACTAGCGGCGAACACCGGGGAGCTGTTTTTT
CASSLVLAANTGELFF
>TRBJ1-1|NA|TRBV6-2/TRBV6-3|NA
TGTGCCAGCAGTTATGGAGGCACTGAAGCTTTCTTT
CASSYGGTEAFF
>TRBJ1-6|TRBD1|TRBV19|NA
TGTGCCAGTACCTCTCGGACAGGAGTAAATTCACCCCTCCACTTT
CASTSRTGVNSPLHF
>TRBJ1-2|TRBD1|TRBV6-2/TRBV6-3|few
TGTGCCAGCAGTTTAGACGACAGGGTGAACTATGGCTACACCTTC
CASSLDDRVNYGYTF
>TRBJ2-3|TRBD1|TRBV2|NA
TGTGCCAGCAACTTTGGACAGGCAGATACGCAGTATTTT
CASNFGQADTQYF
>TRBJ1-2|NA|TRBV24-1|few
TGTGCCACCAGTGGGAATACAGGAGCCGATCTTAACTATGGCTACACCTTC
CATSGNTGADLNYGYTF
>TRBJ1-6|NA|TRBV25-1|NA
TGTGCCAGCAGTGATAATCGTGAAGGCTCGCGGTCACCCCTCCACTTT
CASSDNREGSRSPLHF
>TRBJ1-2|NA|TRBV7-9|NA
TGTGCCAGCAGCTTCGGGGGGGACTATGGCTACACCTTC
CASSFGGDYGYTF
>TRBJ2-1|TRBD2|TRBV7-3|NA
TGTGCCAGCAGCTCCGGACTAGCGGGATTCGATGAGCAGTTCTTC
CASSSGLAGFDEQFF
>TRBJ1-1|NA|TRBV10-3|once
TGTGCCATCAGCGGAGGTATCTTGAACACTGAAGCTTTCTTT
CAISGGILNTEAFF
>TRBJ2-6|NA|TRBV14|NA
TGTGCCAGCAGCCACTTAGGGGTTGGGGCCAACGTCCTGACTTTC
CASSHLGVGANVLTF
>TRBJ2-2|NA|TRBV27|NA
TGTGCCAGCAGTTTGGAGGGCACCGGGGAGCTGTTTTTT
CASSLEGTGELFF
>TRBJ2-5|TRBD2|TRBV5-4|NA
TGTGCCAGCAGACTAGCGGGGGGCCAAGAGACCCAGTACTTC
CASRLAGGQETQYF
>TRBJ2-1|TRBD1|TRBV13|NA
TGTGCCAGCAGTTTGGGACAGGGGTGGTTTAATGAGCAGTTCTTC
CASSLGQGWFNEQFF
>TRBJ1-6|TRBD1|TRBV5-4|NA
TGTGCCAGCAGCTTGCCGGGACAGCCAAATTCACCCCTCCACTTT
CASSLPGQPNSPLHF
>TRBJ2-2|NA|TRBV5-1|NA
TGCGCCAGCACCCTCACCGGGGAGCTGTTTTTT
CASTLTGELFF
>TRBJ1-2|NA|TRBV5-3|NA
TGTGCCAGAACCACGCCTCCGGGAAAAAGAGGCTACACCTTC
CARTTPPGKRGYTF
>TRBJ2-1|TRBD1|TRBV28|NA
TGTGCCAGCAGCCCACTGGGACAGGGTCTCAATGAGCAGTTCTTC
CASSPLGQGLNEQFF
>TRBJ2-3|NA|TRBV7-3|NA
TGTGCCAGCAGCTTAAGCATGCGCGGGGAAGGAAAAAAACAGCGGAATAGCACAGATACGCAGTATTTT
CASSLSMRGEGKKQRNSTDTQYF
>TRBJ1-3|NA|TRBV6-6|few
TGTGCCAGCAGTTACCAGGGGAACTCTGGAAACACCATATATTTT
CASSYQGNSGNTIYF
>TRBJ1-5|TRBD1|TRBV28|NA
TGTGCCAGCAGTAGGACAGGGCCGGCGCCCCAGCATTTT
CASSRTGPAPQHF
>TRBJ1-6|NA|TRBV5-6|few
TGTGCCAGCAGCTTCCGGCCGGGGAGTTCACCCCTCCACTTT
CASSFRPGSSPLHF
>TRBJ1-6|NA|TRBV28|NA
TGTGCCAGCAGTTTTGGCAGGGCGAATTCACCCCTCCACTTT
CASSFGRANSPLHF
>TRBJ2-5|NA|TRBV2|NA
TGTGCCAGCAGTACCGAACGCTTTGAGGCGGGGACCCAGTACTTC
CASSTERFEAGTQYF
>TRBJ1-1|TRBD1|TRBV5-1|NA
TGCGCCAGCAGCGGGACAGGGGGACATACTGAAGCTTTCTTT
CASSGTGGHTEAFF
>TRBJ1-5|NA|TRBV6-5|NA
TGTGCCAGCAGGGGGCCCAGCTATAGCAATCAGCCCCAGCATTTT
CASRGPSYSNQPQHF
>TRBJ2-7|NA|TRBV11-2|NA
TGTGCCAGCAGCTTGAGCGCGACCTACGAGCAGTACTTC
CASSLSATYEQYF
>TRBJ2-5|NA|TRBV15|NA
TGTGCCACCACCCAAGAGGGGACCCAGTACTTC
CATTQEGTQYF
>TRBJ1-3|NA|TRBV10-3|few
TGTGCCATCACTCAGGAGAGGGCACCCGGAAACACCATATATTTT
CAITQERAPGNTIYF
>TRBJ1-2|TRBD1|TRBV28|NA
TGTGCCAGCAGTTCGAGACAGGGGATGGGGTCGGATGGCTACACCTTC
CASSSRQGMGSDGYTF